The 15 T cell receptor beta chains in this list originate from one sample, sequenced in a study of blood T cell repertoires in COVID-19. Generated by immunoSEQ multiplex PCR, the TCRdb table keeps only in-frame clones and is missing some. The data show tens of thousands of clones, 90% to 95% seen once. Sequencing was performed on peripheral blood. The receptors were gathered from a human donor with active COVID-19. The donor label of this sample is uncertain.

The chain links TRBV7-2 to TRBJ2-2; TRBD2 matches 9 bases. The V and J ends lost 5 bases and 4 bases, in that order; junction bases with no gene match: 8. Germline loops: CDR1 SGHTA, CDR2 FQGNSA. The CDR3 contains 16 residues. CDR3 in amino acids: CASSRSAGGLTGELFF. CDR3 nucleotide sequence: TGTGCCAGCAGCCGGAGTGCGGGAGGGCTCACCGGGGAGCTGTTTTTT.

This rearrangement joins TRBV7-2 to TRBJ2-3; weak D call: TRBD2 (7 bases). The CDR3 spans 18 residues. Germline loops: CDR1 SGHTA, CDR2 FQGNSA. With 5 bases removed from V and 8 bases from J, the gap between germline ends came to 29 bases. DNA for the CDR3: TGTGCCAGCAGCCCCCACCGGGCGGGAGTCGGGTCGGGGGCTACGCAGTATTTT. It codes for CASSPHRAGVGSGATQYF.

The genes are TRBV5-1 and TRBJ2-3, with D tentatively TRBD2 (6 bases). This CDR3 has 16 residues. The germline V gene has CDR1 SGHRS and CDR2 YFSETQ. V was cut by 1 base and J by 3 bases, with 15 bases left in between. CDR3 nucleotide sequence: TGCGCCAGCAGCTTGCGGAGGGCTTCCTTGACAGATACGCAGTATTTT. This gives the protein CASSLRRASLTDTQYF.

The chain couples TRBV19 to TRBJ2-3; 9 bases map to TRBD2. J gave up 3 bases and V 6 bases, and 10 bases lay outside the gene matches. CDR3 size: 16 residues. Germline CDR1 is LNHDA and CDR2 is SQIVND (reference sequence). The CDR3 nucleotides read TGTGCCAGTAGACCACAAGCGGGAGGTTTTACAGATACGCAGTATTTT. As protein: CASRPQAGGFTDTQYF.

The chain joins TRBV19 to TRBJ2-7; 10 bases agree with TRBD2. Germline V gene sequence: CDR1 LNHDA, CDR2 SQIVND (reference sequence). V dropped 3 bases and J dropped 0; count of bases not matched to a gene: 5. There are 16 residues in the CDR3. CDR3 in DNA: TGTGCCAGTAGTATCGGGCCTAGCGGGAGCTCCTACGAGCAGTACTTC. Translation gives CASSIGPSGSSYEQYF.

This chain connects TRBV19 to TRBJ1-5; D unresolved. Trimming took 6 bases from V and 2 from J, leaving 8 bases between them. The CDR3 consists of 13 residues. Per germline, CDR1 LNHDA and CDR2 SQIVND (reference sequence). CDR3 loop: CASSPYGNQPQHF. CDR3 bases: TGTGCCAGTAGCCCTTATGGCAATCAGCCCCAGCATTTT.

The V and J genes are TRBV9 and TRBJ1-3; the D is unclear. V was clipped by 0 bases and J by 0 bases, with 10 bases between them. The length of the CDR3 is 16 residues. The germline V gene has CDR1 SGDLS and CDR2 YYNGEE. In DNA, the CDR3 is TGTGCCAGCAGCGTAGGCGGCCTTAACTCTGGAAACACCATATATTTT. Translated, it gives CASSVGGLNSGNTIYF.

This clone is a singleton in its sample. V gene TRBV29-1 combines with J gene TRBJ1-4; D remains ambiguous. This CDR3 contains 13 residues. In germline, CDR1 is SQVTM, CDR2 ANQGSEA. The ends were cut back, 7 bases at V and 7 bases at J, with 16 bases in the middle. The CDR3 coding sequence is TGCAGCGCTTCACAGACCCGGGGTGAAAAACTGTTTTTT. Translating it yields CSASQTRGEKLFF.

This chain links TRBV3-1 (or the pseudogene TRBV3-2) with TRBJ2-3, with TRBD2 matching 11 bases. The CDR3 length is 16 residues. Germline lookup yields CDR1 LGHDT and CDR2 YNNKEL (reference sequence). Unmatched junction bases numbered 11, after V lost 6 bases and J lost 6 bases. The CDR3 sequence: CASSPLGTSGADTQYF. CDR3 in DNA: TGTGCCAGCAGTCCCTTGGGGACTAGCGGCGCCGATACGCAGTATTTT.

The rearrangement uses TRBV5-1 and TRBJ2-2, with no clear D. The CDR3 covers 18 residues. CDR1 is SGHRS, CDR2 YFSETQ, per germline. The germline V and J ends were trimmed by 1 base and 2 bases, with 18 bases remaining between them. The CDR3 region is CASSLRITLQSNTGELFF. CDR3 sequence (DNA): TGCGCCAGCAGCTTGCGCATAACTTTACAGTCAAACACCGGGGAGCTGTTTTTT.

This chain connects TRBV5-4 to TRBJ1-1, with D unresolved. The V end lost 2 bases, the J end lost 2 bases, and 7 bases lay between the germline ends. The CDR3 consists of 13 residues. Per the germline V gene, CDR1 is SGHNT and CDR2 is YYREEE (reference sequence). For the CDR3, the DNA is TGTGCCAGCAGCTTTGATAGTAACACTGAAGCTTTCTTT. It translates to CASSFDSNTEAFF.

The gene calls are TRBV27 and TRBJ1-2; possibly TRBD1 for D (6 bases). The CDR3 contains 14 residues. V was clipped by 8 bases and J by 3 bases, with 16 bases between them. Germline lookup yields CDR1 MNHEY and CDR2 SMNVEV (reference sequence). In nucleotides, the CDR3 is TGTGCCAGCTTGCCAGGGGCAGATTACTATGGCTACACCTTC. As protein: CASLPGADYYGYTF.

The rearrangement links TRBV5-6 to TRBJ1-1, with TRBD1 matching over 7 bases. V lost 2 bases and J lost 10; bases outside the gene matches: 8. Germline V CDR1 and CDR2: SGHDT, YYEEEE. The CDR3 is 13 residues long. The DNA of the CDR3 is TGTGCCAGCAGCTTTCAAGGGGGCAGTGGAGCTTTCTTT. Residues: CASSFQGGSGAFF.

This chain connects TRBV29-1 to TRBJ1-2; D gene unclear. The CDR3 contains 14 residues. Per the germline V gene, CDR1 is SQVTM and CDR2 is ANQGSEA. V lost 4 bases and J lost 10, with 22 bases in between. The CDR3 reads CSVGNLVGPKFYTF. CDR3 sequence (DNA): TGCAGCGTTGGGAACCTCGTGGGCCCCAAGTTCTACACCTTC.

The chain employs TRBV11-3 and TRBJ2-2; 8 nucleotides line up with TRBD1. Germline V gene lookup returns CDR1 SGHNT and CDR2 YENEEA. CDR3 length equals 14 residues. Germline trimming cut 5 bases from V and 6 bases from J; bases unmatched to any gene: 5. CDR3: CASSRGQVPGELFF. CDR3 nucleotides: TGTGCCAGCAGCCGGGGACAGGTGCCCGGGGAGCTGTTTTTT.